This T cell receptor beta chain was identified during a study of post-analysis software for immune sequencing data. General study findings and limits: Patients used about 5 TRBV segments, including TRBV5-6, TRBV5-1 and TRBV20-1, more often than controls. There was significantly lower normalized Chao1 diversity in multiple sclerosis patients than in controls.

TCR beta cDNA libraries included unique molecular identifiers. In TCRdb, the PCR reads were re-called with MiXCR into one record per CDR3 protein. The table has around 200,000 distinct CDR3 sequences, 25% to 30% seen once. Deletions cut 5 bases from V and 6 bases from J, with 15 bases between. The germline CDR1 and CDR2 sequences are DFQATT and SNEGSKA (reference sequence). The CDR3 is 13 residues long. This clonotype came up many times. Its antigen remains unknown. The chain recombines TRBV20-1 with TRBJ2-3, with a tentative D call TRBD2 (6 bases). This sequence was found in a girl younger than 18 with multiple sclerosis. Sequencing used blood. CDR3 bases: TGCAGTGCTCCCTCGGGCGGGGCGGATACGCAGTATTTT. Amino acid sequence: CSAPSGGADTQYF.